A selection of T cell receptor beta chains follows, all from one sample in a study of shared clonotypes between healthy human individuals. Assay used: immunoSEQ multiplex PCR; TCRdb lists only in-frame clones, some missing. Of about 660,000 clones in the sample, around 72% were seen once. Sequenced material: memory CD4+ T cells sorted from blood. These receptor sequences come from a woman aged 30 to 39 in good health. The CDR3 runs from the conserved cysteine through the conserved F or W. D genes are given only for firm matches. The listing skips clone size in some rows; elsewhere it reads once, few, many or a size class.

abundance	d_gene	j_gene	v_gene	CDR3aa	CDR3nt
-	-	TRBJ2-3	TRBV7-6	CASSPYSGSTDTQYF	TGTGCCAGCAGCCCCTATTCCGGGAGCACAGATACGCAGTATTTT
-	-	TRBJ1-4	TRBV19	CASSLARDISEKLFF	TGTGCCAGTAGTTTGGCCCGGGACATCAGCGAAAAACTGTTTTTT
-	-	TRBJ2-5	TRBV7-9	CASSLVPSGETQYF	TGTGCCAGCAGCTTAGTTCCGAGTGGTGAGACCCAGTACTTC
-	-	TRBJ1-1	TRBV6-5	CASSRVRDTEAFF	TGTGCCAGCAGTCGAGTCCGGGACACTGAAGCTTTCTTT
few	-	TRBJ1-1	TRBV19	CATTDRNTEAFF	TGTGCCACTACAGATCGGAACACTGAAGCTTTCTTT
-	-	TRBJ2-7	TRBV27	CASSWDGGTYEQYF	TGTGCCAGCAGTTGGGACGGAGGCACCTACGAGCAGTACTTC
-	-	TRBJ2-2	TRBV6-1	CASSEIRGITGELFF	TGTGCCAGCAGTGAAATTAGGGGGATCACCGGGGAGCTGTTTTTT
few	-	TRBJ1-2	TRBV6-6	CASSQQGLSPNYGYTF	TGTGCCAGCAGTCAGCAGGGACTCAGTCCCAACTATGGCTACACCTTC
-	TRBD2	TRBJ2-1	TRBV28	CASSSRLAGVNEQFF	TGTGCCAGCAGTTCACGACTAGCGGGAGTTAATGAGCAGTTCTTC
-	-	TRBJ1-5	TRBV7-9	CASSPSSWDSNQPQHF	TGTGCCAGCAGCCCCAGCAGTTGGGATAGCAATCAGCCCCAGCATTTT
-	-	TRBJ1-2	TRBV10-3	CASSVADYGYTF	TGTGCCAGCAGTGTTGCAGACTATGGCTACACCTTC
-	-	TRBJ2-2	TRBV11-3	CASSLDPRQGRTGELFF	TGTGCCAGCAGCTTAGATCCCCGGCAGGGGAGGACCGGGGAGCTGTTTTTT
once	-	TRBJ1-2	TRBV2	CASSEGGGAGGYTF	TGTGCCAGCAGTGAAGGAGGAGGGGCAGGTGGCTACACCTTC
few	-	TRBJ1-1	TRBV29-1	CSVPESGGANTEAFF	TGCAGCGTTCCCGAAAGTGGGGGGGCCAACACTGAAGCTTTCTTT
-	-	TRBJ1-2	TRBV29-1	CSALGTVRHGYTF	TGCAGCGCCTTAGGGACGGTTAGACATGGCTACACCTTC
once	-	TRBJ1-3	TRBV2	CASCREEAENTIYF	TGTGCCAGCTGTCGAGAGGAAGCTGAAAACACCATATATTTT
-	-	TRBJ2-1	TRBV10-3	CAIRREDGGSYNEQFF	TGTGCCATCAGACGAGAGGACGGGGGCTCCTACAATGAGCAGTTCTTC
-	-	TRBJ2-7	TRBV5-1	CASSLEGKYEQYF	TGCGCCAGCAGCTTGGAGGGAAAGTACGAGCAGTACTTC
once	-	TRBJ2-7	TRBV14	CASSPEMTVYEQYF	TGTGCCAGCAGCCCCGAGATGACAGTTTACGAGCAGTACTTC
-	TRBD1	TRBJ1-2	TRBV19	CATKRQGLWGYTF	TGTGCCACCAAGAGACAGGGATTATGGGGCTACACCTTC
-	-	TRBJ2-1	TRBV28	CASTTSTDEQFF	TGTGCCAGCACAACCTCTACCGATGAGCAGTTCTTC
-	-	TRBJ2-1	TRBV7-2	CASSQDYYNEQFF	TGTGCCAGCAGCCAGGACTACTACAATGAGCAGTTCTTC
-	-	TRBJ1-5	TRBV7-9	CASSSQQGSNQPQHF	TGTGCCAGCAGCTCACAGCAGGGGAGCAATCAGCCCCAGCATTTT
once	-	TRBJ2-6	TRBV27	CASSSPQRSGANVLTF	TGTGCCAGCAGTTCCCCCCAGCGCTCTGGGGCCAACGTCCTGACTTTC
-	TRBD1	TRBJ2-7	TRBV6-5	CASRTGGGGSYEQYF	TGTGCCAGCAGGACAGGGGGCGGGGGCTCCTACGAGCAGTACTTC
-	-	TRBJ2-2	TRBV28	CASSLGNQVNTGELFF	TGTGCCAGCTCCTTAGGCAATCAGGTTAACACCGGGGAGCTGTTTTTT
-	TRBD2	TRBJ2-1	TRBV2	CASRGTSGSIYNEQFF	TGTGCCAGCAGAGGGACTAGCGGGAGTATTTACAATGAGCAGTTCTTC
-	-	TRBJ2-4	TRBV25-1	CASSGSAAIAKNIQYF	TGTGCCAGCAGTGGGTCGGCAGCCATAGCCAAAAACATTCAGTACTTC
-	TRBD2	TRBJ2-3	TRBV28	CASSSGGRGQYF	TGTGCCAGCAGTTCGGGGGGACGCGGGCAGTATTTT
-	-	TRBJ2-3	TRBV27	CASSLGRKTDTQYF	TGTGCCAGCAGTTTGGGAAGGAAGACAGATACGCAGTATTTT
-	-	TRBJ1-5	TRBV4-2	CASSQAGVSNQPQHF	TGTGCCAGCAGCCAAGCAGGGGTGAGCAATCAGCCCCAGCATTTT
-	-	TRBJ1-1	TRBV15	CATSRGDGGAEAFF	TGTGCCACCAGCAGGGGGGACGGAGGGGCTGAAGCTTTCTTT
-	-	TRBJ2-1	TRBV2	CASSVRSEQFF	TGTGCCAGCAGTGTTAGAAGTGAGCAGTTCTTC
-	-	TRBJ1-1	TRBV28	CAGTQSPGTEAFF	TGTGCCGGAACCCAGAGCCCGGGTACTGAAGCTTTCTTT
-	-	TRBJ1-4	TRBV6-1	CASRLQEKLFF	TGTGCCAGCAGGCTACAAGAAAAACTGTTTTTT
-	-	TRBJ1-2	TRBV21-1	CASSKKWGDYGYTF	TGTGCCAGCAGCAAAAAATGGGGGGACTATGGCTACACCTTC
-	-	TRBJ1-2	TRBV5-4	CASSLDGHYGYTF	TGTGCCAGCAGCTTGGACGGCCACTATGGCTACACCTTC
-	-	TRBJ1-1	TRBV5-1	CASSSGQVTEAFF	TGCGCCAGCAGCTCAGGACAAGTGACTGAAGCTTTCTTT
-	-	TRBJ1-1	TRBV19	CASLDSAMNTEAFF	TGTGCCAGTCTGGACAGCGCCATGAACACTGAAGCTTTCTTT
many	-	TRBJ2-1	TRBV5-1	CATTDSDNEQFF	TGCGCCACCACCGACAGCGACAATGAGCAGTTCTTC
-	-	TRBJ2-3	TRBV7-7	CASSLGEGTDTQYF	TGTGCCAGCAGCTTAGGAGAGGGTACAGATACGCAGTATTTT
-	TRBD2	TRBJ2-3	TRBV29-1	CSVVREDWNTQYF	TGCAGCGTTGTGCGGGAGGATTGGAATACGCAGTATTTT
-	-	TRBJ2-1	TRBV6-5	CASRFSGFSYNEQFF	TGTGCCAGCAGGTTTTCTGGGTTCTCCTACAATGAGCAGTTCTTC
-	-	TRBJ1-3	TRBV1	CTSSSKGTGSFSGNTIYF	TGCACCAGCAGCTCCAAGGGGACAGGGTCCTTCTCTGGAAACACCATATATTTT
-	TRBD1	TRBJ1-5	TRBV6-6	CASRTGGEGNQPQHF	TGTGCCAGCAGGACAGGGGGAGAGGGCAATCAGCCCCAGCATTTT
-	-	TRBJ1-6	TRBV28	CASNPSSYNSPLHF	TGTGCCAGCAACCCCAGCTCCTATAATTCACCCCTCCACTTT
-	TRBD2	TRBJ2-4	TRBV5-1	CASSLVTSGPWYF	TGCGCCAGCAGCCTTGTAACTAGCGGGCCTTGGTACTTC
-	-	TRBJ2-1	TRBV5-4	CASSLKERVRGYNEQFF	TGTGCCAGCAGCTTAAAAGAGCGGGTGCGGGGTTACAATGAGCAGTTCTTC
-	-	TRBJ2-1	TRBV27	CASSSAEWTPVGAGPSEQFF	TGTGCCAGCAGTTCCGCGGAGTGGACCCCGGTTGGGGCCGGGCCCAGTGAGCAGTTCTTC
many	-	TRBJ1-1	TRBV6-1	CASSPYGNTEAFF	TGTGCCAGCAGCCCCTACGGTAACACTGAAGCTTTCTTT
few	TRBD2	TRBJ2-7	TRBV18	CASSPNLADYEQYF	TGTGCCAGCTCACCAAATCTAGCGGACTACGAGCAGTACTTC
once	-	TRBJ2-7	TRBV7-8	CASSLDGQTSSYEQYF	TGTGCCAGCAGCTTAGACGGACAGACGAGCTCCTACGAGCAGTACTTC
few	TRBD1	TRBJ2-2	TRBV27	CASSGTGERPGELFF	TGTGCCAGCAGTGGGACAGGGGAAAGACCCGGGGAGCTGTTTTTT
few	-	TRBJ1-5	TRBV30	CAWSVSLNQPQHF	TGTGCCTGGAGTGTTTCCCTCAATCAGCCCCAGCATTTT
few	-	TRBJ2-3	TRBV5-5	CASSSPSTDTQYF	TGTGCCAGCAGCTCTCCTAGCACAGATACGCAGTATTTT